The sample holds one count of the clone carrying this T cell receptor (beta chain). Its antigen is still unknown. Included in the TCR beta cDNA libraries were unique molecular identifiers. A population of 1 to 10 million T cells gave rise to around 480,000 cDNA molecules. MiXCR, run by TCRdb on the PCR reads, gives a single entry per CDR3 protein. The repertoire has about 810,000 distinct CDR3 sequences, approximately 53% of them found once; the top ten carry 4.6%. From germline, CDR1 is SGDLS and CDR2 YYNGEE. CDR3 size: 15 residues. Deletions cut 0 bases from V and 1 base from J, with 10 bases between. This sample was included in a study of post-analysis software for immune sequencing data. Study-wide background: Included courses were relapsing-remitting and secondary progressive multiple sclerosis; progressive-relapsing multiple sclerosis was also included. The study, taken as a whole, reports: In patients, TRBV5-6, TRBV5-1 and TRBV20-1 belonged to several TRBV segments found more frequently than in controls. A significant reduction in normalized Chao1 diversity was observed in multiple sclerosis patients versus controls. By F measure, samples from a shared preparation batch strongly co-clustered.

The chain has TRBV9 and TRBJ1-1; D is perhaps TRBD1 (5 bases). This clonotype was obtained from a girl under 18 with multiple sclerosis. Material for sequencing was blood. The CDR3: CASSVEGQANTEAFF. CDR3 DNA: TGTGCCAGCAGCGTAGAGGGGCAGGCGAACACTGAAGCTTTCTTT.